This T cell receptor (beta chain) was documented in a study of T cell responses to AZD1222 COVID-19 vaccine. The repertoire was sequenced with immunoSEQ multiplex PCR; TCRdb's copy has only in-frame clones and lacks some. Of about 200,000 clones in the sample, more than 85% are singletons; the top ten hold about 1%. V lost 0 bases and J lost 1; bases outside the gene matches: 0. The germline gives CDR1 MNHEY, CDR2 SVGEGT. This CDR3 is built from 15 residues. V is TRBV6-2 or TRBV6-3 and J is TRBJ1-5; 7 positions agree with TRBD1. The clonotype comes from an adult in good health. Sequenced here: peripheral blood, sampled on day 0 of MenACWY control vaccination. The CDR3, as DNA: TGTGCCAGCAGTTACTCGGGACAGAGCAATCAGCCCCAGCATTTT. Translated: CASSYSGQSNQPQHF.